This T cell receptor beta chain was retrieved from a study of T cell responses to AZD1222 COVID-19 vaccine. On the study more broadly: Combined were second doses at about 4 or about 12 weeks.

Germline V lookup: CDR1 MDHEN, CDR2 SYDVKM. With 5 bases removed from V and 0 bases from J, the gap between germline ends came to 17 bases. The CDR3 loop spans 16 amino acids. Assay: immunoSEQ multiplex PCR; the TCRdb copy retains only in-frame clones and omits some. The repertoire holds 150,000 to 180,000 clones, with 88% as singletons. In the case of this clone: Its cognate antigen is unknown.

Findings and limits, study-wide: Only after the peak T cell response were repertoires sampled. There were vaccine-associated CD4 TCRs across spike, dominant at 160-218 and 743-854. Among AZD1222 vaccinees, only 5 to 7 were seropositive at baseline.

The source of this sequence is an adult in good health. The input for sequencing was peripheral blood, taken on day 0 of AZD1222 vaccination. The chain carries TRBV28 and TRBJ2-7; D not resolved. DNA of the CDR3: TGTGCCAGCAGTCCTCGGTTAGGTCCCACCTCCTACGAGCAGTACTTC. Amino acid sequence: CASSPRLGPTSYEQYF.